This T cell receptor (beta chain) originates from a study of radiation and T cells in renal cell carcinoma. Assay used: immunoSEQ multiplex PCR; TCRdb lists only in-frame clones, some missing. The sample records 40,000 to 60,000 clones, approximately 83% being singletons. Study-wide findings and caveats: From baseline, blood top tumor clonotypes peaked at 2 weeks post-radiation.

Time point specified: baseline pretreatment blood. Treatment in this sample: 15 Gy SBRT to primary tumor, nephrectomy 4 weeks later. This renal cell carcinoma was of the clear cell type. About this clone itself: No antigen is known for it.

Per the germline V gene, CDR1 is GTSNPN and CDR2 is SVGIG (reference sequence). There are 11 residues in the CDR3. Trimming removed 5 bases from V and 4 bases from J, with 6 bases in between. This clonotype was sampled from a woman in her seventies with renal cell carcinoma. The chain carries TRBV30 and TRBJ1-3; D gene uncertain. The specimen was blood, collected from a patient whose treatment included radiotherapy and nephrectomy. In DNA, the CDR3 is TGTGCCTGGGCGGGGGGAAACACCATATATTTT. It translates to CAWAGGNTIYF.